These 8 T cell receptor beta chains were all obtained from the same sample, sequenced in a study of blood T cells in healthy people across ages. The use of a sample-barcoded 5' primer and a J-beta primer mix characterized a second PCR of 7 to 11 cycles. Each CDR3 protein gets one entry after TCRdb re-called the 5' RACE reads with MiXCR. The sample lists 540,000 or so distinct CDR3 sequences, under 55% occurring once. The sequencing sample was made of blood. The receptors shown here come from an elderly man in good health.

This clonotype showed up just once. CDR3 nucleotide sequence: TGTGCCAGCAGCTTAGCGAGCAGGGATTCACCCCTCCACTTT. Its translation: CASSLASRDSPLHF. The chain links TRBV7-8 to TRBJ1-6; D is possibly TRBD1 (5 bases). CDR3 length: 14 amino acids. Trimming pared 0 bases from V and 8 bases from J, leaving 8 bases between. Germline lookup yields CDR1 SGHVS and CDR2 FQNEAQ.

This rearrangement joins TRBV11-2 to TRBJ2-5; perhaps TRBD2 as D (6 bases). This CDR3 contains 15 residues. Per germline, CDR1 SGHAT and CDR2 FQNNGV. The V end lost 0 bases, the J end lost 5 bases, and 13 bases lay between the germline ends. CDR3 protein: CASSLELRGLETQYF. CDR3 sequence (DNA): TGTGCCAGCAGCTTAGAGTTGCGGGGATTGGAGACCCAGTACTTC.

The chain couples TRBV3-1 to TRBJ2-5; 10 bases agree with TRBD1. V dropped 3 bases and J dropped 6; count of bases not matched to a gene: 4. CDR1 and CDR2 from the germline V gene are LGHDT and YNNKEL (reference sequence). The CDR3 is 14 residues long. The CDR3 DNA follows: TGTGCCAGCAGCCAGGGGGACAGGGGAAAGACCCAGTACTTC. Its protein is CASSQGDRGKTQYF.

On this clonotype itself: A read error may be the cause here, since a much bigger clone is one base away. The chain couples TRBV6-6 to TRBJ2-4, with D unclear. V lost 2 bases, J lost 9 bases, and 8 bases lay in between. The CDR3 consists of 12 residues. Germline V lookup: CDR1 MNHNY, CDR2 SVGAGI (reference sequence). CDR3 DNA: TGTGCCAGCAGTTACGCAACGGGCATTCAGTACTTC. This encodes CASSYATGIQYF.

Here the CDR3 reads CSVGTTGANVLTF. The DNA for the CDR3 is TGCAGCGTTGGGACCACGGGGGCCAACGTCCTGACTTTC. The gene calls are TRBV29-1 and TRBJ2-6; D uncertain. This CDR3 comprises 13 residues. The V end lost 4 bases, the J end lost 4 bases, and 8 bases lay between the germline ends. CDR1 and CDR2 (germline): SQVTM, ANQGSEA.

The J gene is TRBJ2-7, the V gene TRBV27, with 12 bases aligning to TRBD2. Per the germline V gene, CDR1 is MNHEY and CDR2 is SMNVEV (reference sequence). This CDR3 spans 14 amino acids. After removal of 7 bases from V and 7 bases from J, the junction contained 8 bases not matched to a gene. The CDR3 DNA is TGTGCCAGCACTTCCCTAGCGGGAGGGAGTGAGCAGTACTTC. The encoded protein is CASTSLAGGSEQYF.

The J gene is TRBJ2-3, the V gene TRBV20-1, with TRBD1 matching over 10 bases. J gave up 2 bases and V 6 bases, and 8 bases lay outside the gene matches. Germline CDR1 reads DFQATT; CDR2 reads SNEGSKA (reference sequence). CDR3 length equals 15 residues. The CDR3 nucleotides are TGCAGTGCCCCAGGGACAGGGGCTATCACAGATACGCAGTATTTT. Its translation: CSAPGTGAITDTQYF.

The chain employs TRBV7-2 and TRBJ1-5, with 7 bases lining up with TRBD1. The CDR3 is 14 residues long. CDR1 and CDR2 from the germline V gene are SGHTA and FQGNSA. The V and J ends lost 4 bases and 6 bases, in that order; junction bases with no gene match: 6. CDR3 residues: CASSSTGAGQPQHF. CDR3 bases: TGTGCCAGCAGCTCAACAGGGGCCGGTCAGCCCCAGCATTTT.